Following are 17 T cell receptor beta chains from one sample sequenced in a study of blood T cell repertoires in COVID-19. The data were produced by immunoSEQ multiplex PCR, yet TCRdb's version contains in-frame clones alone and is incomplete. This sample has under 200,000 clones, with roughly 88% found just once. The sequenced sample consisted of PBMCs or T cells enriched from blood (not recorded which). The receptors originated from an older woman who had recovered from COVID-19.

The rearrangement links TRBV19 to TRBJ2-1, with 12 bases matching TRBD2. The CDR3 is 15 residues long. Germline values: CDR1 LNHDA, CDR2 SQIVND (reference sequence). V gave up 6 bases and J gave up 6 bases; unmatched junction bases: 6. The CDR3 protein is CASSRLAGGVNEQFF. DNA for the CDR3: TGTGCCAGTAGCCGGCTAGCGGGAGGGGTCAATGAGCAGTTCTTC.

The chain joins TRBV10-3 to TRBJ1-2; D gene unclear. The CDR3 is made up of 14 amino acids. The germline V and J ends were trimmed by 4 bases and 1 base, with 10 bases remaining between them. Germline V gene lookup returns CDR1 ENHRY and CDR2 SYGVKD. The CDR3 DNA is TGTGCCATCAGTGCCTCGAACGGTAACTATGGCTACACCTTC. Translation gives CAISASNGNYGYTF.

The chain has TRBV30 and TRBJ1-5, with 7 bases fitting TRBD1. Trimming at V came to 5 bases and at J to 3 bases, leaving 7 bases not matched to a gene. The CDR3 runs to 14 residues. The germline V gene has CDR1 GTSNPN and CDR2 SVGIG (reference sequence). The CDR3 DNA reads TGTGCCTGGGGACCGGGACAGCTCAATCAGCCCCAGCATTTT. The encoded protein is CAWGPGQLNQPQHF.

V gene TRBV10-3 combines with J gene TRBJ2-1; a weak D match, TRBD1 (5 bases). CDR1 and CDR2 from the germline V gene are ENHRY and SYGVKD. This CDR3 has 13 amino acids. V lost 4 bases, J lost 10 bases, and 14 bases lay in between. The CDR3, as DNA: TGTGCCATCAGTGGGGGCGTCCGGCGGGAGCAGTTCTTC. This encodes CAISGGVRREQFF.

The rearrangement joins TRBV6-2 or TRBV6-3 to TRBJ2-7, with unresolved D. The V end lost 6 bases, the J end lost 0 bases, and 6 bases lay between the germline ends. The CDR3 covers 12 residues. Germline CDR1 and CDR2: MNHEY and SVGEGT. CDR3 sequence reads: CASSSSSYEQYF. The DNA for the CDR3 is TGTGCCAGCAGCTCCAGCTCCTACGAGCAGTACTTC.

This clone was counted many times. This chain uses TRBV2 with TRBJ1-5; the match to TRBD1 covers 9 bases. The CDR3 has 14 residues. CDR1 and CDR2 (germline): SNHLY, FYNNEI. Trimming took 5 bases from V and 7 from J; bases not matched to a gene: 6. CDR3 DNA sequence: TGTGCCAGCAGTACACAGGGGGCGCGACAGCCCCAGCATTTT. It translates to CASSTQGARQPQHF.

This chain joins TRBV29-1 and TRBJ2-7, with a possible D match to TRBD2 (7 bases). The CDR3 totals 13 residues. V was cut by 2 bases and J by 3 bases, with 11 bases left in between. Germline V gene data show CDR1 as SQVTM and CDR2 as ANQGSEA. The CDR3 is CSVELRGGYEQYF. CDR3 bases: TGCAGCGTTGAATTAAGGGGGGGCTACGAGCAGTACTTC.

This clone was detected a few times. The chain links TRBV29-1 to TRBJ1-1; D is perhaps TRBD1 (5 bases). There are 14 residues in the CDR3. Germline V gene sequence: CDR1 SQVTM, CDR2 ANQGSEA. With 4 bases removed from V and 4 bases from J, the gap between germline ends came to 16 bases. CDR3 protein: CSVGWWQGGTEAFF. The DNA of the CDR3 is TGCAGCGTTGGTTGGTGGCAGGGTGGCACTGAAGCTTTCTTT.

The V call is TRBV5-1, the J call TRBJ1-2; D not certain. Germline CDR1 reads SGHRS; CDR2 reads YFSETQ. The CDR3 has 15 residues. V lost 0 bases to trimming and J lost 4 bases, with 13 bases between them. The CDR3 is CASSLDTASFYGYTF. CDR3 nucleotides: TGCGCCAGCAGCTTGGACACCGCTTCCTTCTATGGCTACACCTTC.

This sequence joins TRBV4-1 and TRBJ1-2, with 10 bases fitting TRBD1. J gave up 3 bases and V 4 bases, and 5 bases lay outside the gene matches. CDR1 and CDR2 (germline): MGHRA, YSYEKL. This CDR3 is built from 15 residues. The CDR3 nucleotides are TGCGCCAGCAGCCCCCGACAGGGGGCAGACTATGGCTACACCTTC. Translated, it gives CASSPRQGADYGYTF.

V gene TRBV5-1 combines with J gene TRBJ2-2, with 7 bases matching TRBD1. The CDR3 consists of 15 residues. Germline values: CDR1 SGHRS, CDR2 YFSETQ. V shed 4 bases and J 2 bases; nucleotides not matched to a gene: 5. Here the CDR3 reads CASSTGTANTGELFF. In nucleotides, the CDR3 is TGCGCCAGCAGCACCGGGACAGCCAACACCGGGGAGCTGTTTTTT.

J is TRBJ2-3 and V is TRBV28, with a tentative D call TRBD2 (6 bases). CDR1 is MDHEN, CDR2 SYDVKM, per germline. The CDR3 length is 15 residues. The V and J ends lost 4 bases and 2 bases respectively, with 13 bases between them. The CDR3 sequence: CASSSTTRTTDTQYF. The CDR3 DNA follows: TGTGCCAGCAGTTCTACGACTAGGACCACAGATACGCAGTATTTT.

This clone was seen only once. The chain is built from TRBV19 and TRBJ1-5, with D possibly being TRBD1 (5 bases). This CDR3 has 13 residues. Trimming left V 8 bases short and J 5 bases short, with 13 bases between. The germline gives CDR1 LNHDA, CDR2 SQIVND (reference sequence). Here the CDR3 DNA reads TGTGCCAGTGCAGACAGCGCAGATCAGCCCCAGCATTTT. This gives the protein CASADSADQPQHF.

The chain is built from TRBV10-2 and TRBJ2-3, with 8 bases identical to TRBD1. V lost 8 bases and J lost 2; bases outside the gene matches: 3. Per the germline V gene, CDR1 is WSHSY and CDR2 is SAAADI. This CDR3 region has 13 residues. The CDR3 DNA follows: TGCGCCAGCCTCCAGGGGGCCACAGATACGCAGTATTTT. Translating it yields CASLQGATDTQYF.

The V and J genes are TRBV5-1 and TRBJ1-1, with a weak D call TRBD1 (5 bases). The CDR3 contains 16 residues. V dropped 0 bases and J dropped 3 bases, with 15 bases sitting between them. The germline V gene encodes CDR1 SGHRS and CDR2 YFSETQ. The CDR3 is CASSLAPQGADTEAFF. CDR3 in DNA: TGCGCCAGCAGCTTGGCCCCTCAAGGGGCGGACACTGAAGCTTTCTTT. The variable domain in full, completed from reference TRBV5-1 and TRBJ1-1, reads KAGVTQTPRYLIKTRGQQVTLSCSPISGHRSVSWYQQTPGQGLQFLFEYFSETQRNKGNFPGRFSGRQFSNSRSEMNVSTLELGDSALYLCASSLAPQGADTEAFFGQGTRLTVV.

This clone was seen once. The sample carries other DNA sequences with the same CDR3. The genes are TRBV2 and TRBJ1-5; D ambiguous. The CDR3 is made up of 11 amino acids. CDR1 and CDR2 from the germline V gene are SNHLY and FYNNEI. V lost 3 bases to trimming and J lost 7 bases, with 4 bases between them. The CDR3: CASSDGQPQHF. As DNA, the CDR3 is TGTGCCAGCAGTGACGGGCAGCCCCAGCATTTT.

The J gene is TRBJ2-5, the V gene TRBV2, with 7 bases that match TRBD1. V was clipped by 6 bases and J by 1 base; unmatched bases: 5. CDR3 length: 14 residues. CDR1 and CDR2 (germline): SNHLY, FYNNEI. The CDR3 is CASRFGTVQETQYF. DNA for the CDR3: TGTGCCAGCAGATTCGGGACAGTCCAAGAGACCCAGTACTTC.